Below are 2 T cell receptor beta chains sequenced from a single sample in a study of blood T cells in healthy people across ages (dated by TCRdb to between 2015 and 2016). Library creation used 5' RACE. For sequencing, an Illumina HiSeq 2500 was employed. A second PCR of roughly 6 to 12 cycles was performed with a sample-barcoded 5' primer and a J-beta primer mix. TCRdb reran the public reads through fastp at Q25 and MiXCR, keeping productive beta chains. Every distinct CDR3 protein forms one entry, paired with its most common genes and DNA. The sample table holds 1.5 million to 2 million distinct CDR3 sequences, of which 28% were seen once. Clones ranked in the top ten supply over 7% of the sample. The material sequenced was blood. Receptors originate from a woman in her twenties or thirties in good health.

Comments on this clonotype: One end of the junction varies from germline; a read error may be responsible. The V and J genes are TRBV29-1 and TRBJ1-6; D possibly corresponds to TRBD1 (5 bases). The germline V gene has CDR1 SQVTM and CDR2 ANQGSEA. The CDR3 consists of 14 residues. The CDR3 sequence is CGVRDASYNSPLHF. CDR3 bases: TGCGGCGTTAGGGACGCCAGCTATAATTCACCCCTCCACTTT.

This chain connects TRBV18 to TRBJ2-1; tentatively, D is TRBD1 or TRBD2 (5 bases each). Trimming took off 3 bases at V and 6 bases at J, with 15 bases between the two ends. This CDR3 region has 15 residues. In germline, CDR1 is KGHSH, CDR2 LQKENI. Here the CDR3 DNA reads TGTGCCAGCTCACCTTTAGGGCCTGGGGGCAATGAGCAGTTCTTC. It is translated as CASSPLGPGGNEQFF.